Following are 21 T cell receptor beta chains from one sample sequenced in a study of siplizumab effects on memory and regulatory T cells. Clones were read by immunoSEQ multiplex PCR, and TCRdb kept only the in-frame ones, dropping some. The sample has approximately 97,000 clones, roughly 90% seen once. Sequencing was done on a sample of CD4+ T cells sorted from blood. These receptors originate from a human donor in good health.

This chain links TRBV6-5 with TRBJ1-3, with D hard to call. The germline V and J ends were trimmed by 0 bases and 0 bases, with 9 bases remaining between them. CDR3 size: 16 residues. Germline loops: CDR1 MNHEY, CDR2 SVGAGI. For the CDR3, the DNA is TGTGCCAGCAGTTACTCCAACCGGCCCTCTGGAAACACCATATATTTT. It translates to CASSYSNRPSGNTIYF.

This chain connects TRBV5-5 to TRBJ2-3; D may be TRBD2 (6 bases). Germline CDR1 is SGHKS and CDR2 is YYEKEE (reference sequence). The CDR3 is 16 residues long. V lost 2 bases, J lost 2 bases, and 15 bases lay in between. CDR3 DNA sequence: TGTGCCAGCAGCTTCCGGGACTGGGGTGTCACAGATACGCAGTATTTT. It translates to CASSFRDWGVTDTQYF.

The V gene is TRBV7-2, the J gene TRBJ2-7, with 8 positions matching TRBD2. Per the germline V gene, CDR1 is SGHTA and CDR2 is FQGNSA. This CDR3 has 14 amino acids. After removal of 4 bases from V and 6 bases from J, the junction contained 8 bases not matched to a gene. CDR3 DNA: TGTGCCAGCAGCTCTCAGCGGGAGCTCGGCGAGCAGTACTTC. It translates to CASSSQRELGEQYF.

This sequence joins TRBV20-1 and TRBJ2-1; D is unresolved. Germline CDR1 reads DFQATT; CDR2 reads SNEGSKA (reference sequence). The ends were cut back, 7 bases at V and 10 bases at J, with 11 bases in the middle. The CDR3 has 10 residues. The CDR3 sequence is CSGLRGEQFF. The DNA of the CDR3 is TGCAGTGGGCTCCGCGGAGAGCAGTTCTTC.

The chain uses TRBV19 and TRBJ2-6; 7 bases line up with TRBD1. Germline trimming cut 3 bases from V and 2 bases from J; bases unmatched to any gene: 7. The germline CDR1 and CDR2 sequences are LNHDA and SQIVND (reference sequence). The CDR3 loop spans 17 amino acids. CDR3 bases: TGTGCCAGTAGTATTACAGGGGCCCCCCCTGGGGCCAACGTCCTGACTTTC. The encoded protein is CASSITGAPPGANVLTF.

The chain has TRBV19 and TRBJ1-3; D call uncertain. In germline, CDR1 is LNHDA, CDR2 SQIVND (reference sequence). Trimming shortened V by 5 bases and J by 2 bases, and 10 bases separated the two germline ends. The CDR3 totals 14 residues. The CDR3 sequence is CASSQVAAGNTIYF. The CDR3 DNA reads as TGTGCCAGTAGTCAGGTAGCGGCTGGAAACACCATATATTTT.

With respect to this clone: Other DNA sequences in the sample encode the same CDR3. The chain joins TRBV30 to TRBJ1-5; D perhaps matches TRBD1 (5 bases). Germline V CDR1 and CDR2: GTSNPN, SVGIG (reference sequence). The V and J ends lost 0 bases and 4 bases respectively, with 7 bases between them. The CDR3 covers 13 residues. The CDR3 DNA reads as TGTGCCTGGAGTGTGGAGGGGAATCAGCCCCAGCATTTT. This sequence encodes CAWSVEGNQPQHF. Filled out from reference TRBV30 and TRBJ1-5, the complete variable domain reads SQTIHQWPATLVQPVGSPLSLECTVEGTSNPNLYWYRQAAGRGLQLLFYSVGIGQISSEVPQNLSASRPQDRQFILSSKKLLLSDSGFYLCAWSVEGNQPQHFGDGTRLSIL.

In its sample, this clone was seen a few times. The rearrangement links TRBV28 to TRBJ1-5, with TRBD1 matching over 7 bases. V dropped 3 bases and J dropped 7; count of bases not matched to a gene: 6. The CDR3 contains 14 residues. Germline loops: CDR1 MDHEN, CDR2 SYDVKM. CDR3 DNA sequence: TGTGCCAGCAGTTTGACAGGGAAGTCCCAGCCCCAGCATTTT. This sequence encodes CASSLTGKSQPQHF.

The V gene is TRBV13, the J gene TRBJ2-1, with D unclear. V lost 5 bases and J lost 6, with 11 bases in between. From germline, CDR1 is PRHDT and CDR2 FYEKMQ (reference sequence). CDR3 size: 13 residues. CDR3 nucleotides: TGTGCCAGCAGCCCCCGCCGGAGCAATGAGCAGTTCTTC. Its translation: CASSPRRSNEQFF.

This clone was recorded only once. The V and J genes are TRBV9 and TRBJ2-7, with a possible D match to TRBD2 (6 bases). The CDR3 length is 14 residues. Germline lookup yields CDR1 SGDLS and CDR2 YYNGEE. V was trimmed by 5 bases and J by 9 bases, leaving 21 bases between them. CDR3: CASRRSGDDGRQYF. The CDR3 DNA sequence: TGTGCCAGCAGACGGAGCGGTGACGACGGGAGGCAGTACTTC.

V is TRBV9 and J is TRBJ1-1; D uncertain. Germline lookup yields CDR1 SGDLS and CDR2 YYNGEE. The CDR3 totals 13 residues. V shed 2 bases and J shed 5 bases, with 10 bases lying between them. CDR3 nucleotides: TGTGCCAGCAGCGTTGGGGTAGGGACTGAAGCTTTCTTT. Amino acids: CASSVGVGTEAFF.

The rearrangement uses TRBV19 and TRBJ2-7; possibly TRBD1 or TRBD2 for D (5 bases each). The CDR3 has 16 amino acids. Germline CDR1 LNHDA, CDR2 SQIVND (reference sequence). V lost 7 bases and J lost 3, with 22 bases in between. CDR3 coding DNA: TGTGCCAGTAACCCCCGAGGGGCGGGCAGGATCTACGAGCAGTACTTC. Translation gives CASNPRGAGRIYEQYF.

The chain uses TRBV28 and TRBJ2-7; TRBD1 matches at 8 bases. Germline V gene lookup returns CDR1 MDHEN and CDR2 SYDVKM. With V trimmed by 6 bases and J by 2 bases, 6 bases remained unmatched. The CDR3 is 14 amino acids. The CDR3 spells CASRKQGGTYEQYF. CDR3 in DNA: TGTGCCAGCAGAAAACAGGGGGGTACCTACGAGCAGTACTTC.

A word on this clone: Compared with germline, one end of the junction differs, possibly owing to a read error. Other DNA sequences in this sample translate to the same CDR3. The rearrangement uses TRBV10-3 and TRBJ1-5, with 8 bases aligning to TRBD1. The CDR3 extends over 15 amino acids. Germline V gives CDR1 ENHRY, CDR2 SYGVKD. The CDR3 reads CAISDSTGENQPQHF. CDR3 DNA: TGTGCCATCAGTGATTCGACAGGGGAGAATCAGCCCCAACATTTT.

The rearrangement uses TRBV2 and TRBJ1-5; tentatively, D is TRBD1 (5 bases). Looked up from germline, CDR1 is SNHLY and CDR2 is FYNNEI. This CDR3 has 16 residues. Trimming shortened V by 4 bases and J by 4 bases, and 17 bases separated the two germline ends. CDR3 protein: CASSGRVGNGNQPQHF. CDR3 in DNA: TGTGCCAGCAGTGGCAGGGTGGGCAATGGGAATCAGCCCCAGCATTTT. Variable domain in full (rest from reference TRBV2 and TRBJ1-5): EPEVTQTPSHQVTQMGQEVILRCVPISNHLYFYWYRQILGQKVEFLVSFYNNEISEKSEIFDDQFSVERPDGSNFTLKIRSTKLEDSAMYFCASSGRVGNGNQPQHFGDGTRLSIL.

This clone came up once. This rearrangement joins TRBV28 to TRBJ1-1, with D possibly being TRBD1 (5 bases). Germline V gene sequence: CDR1 MDHEN, CDR2 SYDVKM. Trimming pared 7 bases from V and 3 bases from J, leaving 15 bases between. CDR3 length equals 14 residues. In nucleotides, the CDR3 is TGTGCCAGCATCCGCCTGGAGGGGTACACTGAAGCTTTCTTT. Translated, it gives CASIRLEGYTEAFF. The full variable domain, with the rest looked up from reference TRBV28 and TRBJ1-1, is DVKVTQSSRYLVKRTGEKVFLECVQDMDHENMFWYRQDPGLGLRLIYFSYDVKMKEKGDIPEGYSVSREKKERFSLILESASTNQTSMYLCASIRLEGYTEAFFGQGTRLTVV.

This rearrangement joins TRBV12-5 to TRBJ2-7; no clear D. The germline V gene encodes CDR1 LGHNT and CDR2 FRNRAP. The CDR3 consists of 12 residues. V dropped 4 bases and J dropped 5 bases, with 9 bases sitting between them. The CDR3 sequence: CASGYEVHEQYF. For the CDR3, the DNA is TGTGCTAGTGGTTATGAGGTCCACGAGCAGTACTTC.

The chain has TRBV11-2 and TRBJ1-3, with 7 nucleotides matching TRBD1. V was clipped by 5 bases and J by 0 bases; unmatched bases: 7. Germline CDR1 and CDR2: SGHAT and FQNNGV. This CDR3 region has 16 residues. The CDR3, as DNA: TGTGCCAGCAGCCTTAATTGGGACAGCTCTGGAAACACCATATATTTT. This sequence encodes CASSLNWDSSGNTIYF.

The chain employs TRBV19 and TRBJ1-5; D is undetermined. The CDR3 totals 11 residues. Germline values: CDR1 LNHDA, CDR2 SQIVND (reference sequence). V lost 6 bases and J lost 9, with 9 bases in between. CDR3 sequence reads: CASRGNGPQHF. The CDR3, as DNA: TGTGCCAGTAGGGGCAACGGGCCCCAGCATTTT.

V usage is TRBV30 and J usage is TRBJ1-5; D might be TRBD1 (6 bases). The V and J ends lost 3 bases and 3 bases respectively, with 9 bases between them. CDR1 and CDR2 from the germline V gene are GTSNPN and SVGIG (reference sequence). The CDR3 is made up of 13 amino acids. CDR3 DNA sequence: TGTGCCTGGAGAGGGGGGTTCAATCAGCCCCAGCATTTT. Protein: CAWRGGFNQPQHF.

The chain carries TRBV10-3 and TRBJ2-7; D is unresolved. The CDR3 runs to 13 residues. Germline values: CDR1 ENHRY, CDR2 SYGVKD. V lost 4 bases, J lost 3 bases, and 10 bases lay in between. The CDR3, as DNA: TGTGCCATCAGTGGGCTCCCCCACTACGAGCAGTACTTC. Its translation is CAISGLPHYEQYF.